This T cell receptor (beta chain) was identified during a study of blood T cell repertoires in COVID-19. V shed 3 bases and J 13 bases; nucleotides not matched to a gene: 10. CDR3 length: 14 amino acids. CDR1 and CDR2 from the germline V gene are SGHRS and YFSETQ. The method was immunoSEQ multiplex PCR; TCRdb's version includes in-frame clones alone and lacks a portion of them. Of around 90,000 clones in the sample, 85% were seen once. V and J are TRBV5-1 and TRBJ1-4; 9 bases match TRBD1. This TCR came from a woman aged 65 to 85 with active or convalescent COVID-19. Sequencing was performed on peripheral blood. Written as DNA, the CDR3 is TGCGCCAGCAGCTCCATGGACAGGGGATCCGGACTGTTTTTT. Protein: CASSSMDRGSGLFF.